Following are 2 T cell receptor beta chains from one sample sequenced in a study of blood T cell repertoires in COVID-19. Sequencing was performed with immunoSEQ multiplex PCR; in TCRdb, only in-frame clones are kept and a portion is missing. Among more than 250,000 clones listed, 75% to 90% were seen once. Material for sequencing was peripheral blood. These receptors originate from a human donor in a cohort sampled during active COVID-19.

The genes are TRBV7-2 and TRBJ1-5; D may be TRBD1 (6 bases). With 3 bases removed from V and 3 bases from J, the gap between germline ends came to 15 bases. The CDR3 is 16 amino acids. Germline CDR1 and CDR2: SGHTA and FQGNSA. The CDR3 bases are TGTGCCAGCAGCTTGAGGGGGATTGGGGTCAATCAGCCCCAGCATTTT. Translation: CASSLRGIGVNQPQHF.

J is TRBJ1-3 and V is TRBV5-1; no definite D call. V gave up 4 bases and J gave up 4 bases, with 6 bases separating them. The germline V gene encodes CDR1 SGHRS and CDR2 YFSETQ. The CDR3 consists of 12 residues. DNA of the CDR3: TGCGCCAGCAGCCGTCCCGGAAACACCATATATTTT. Encoded protein: CASSRPGNTIYF.